The 5 T cell receptor beta chains listed next were all sequenced from one sample in a study of neurological immune-mediated disorders. TCRdb reanalysed the 5' RACE reads using MiXCR and keeps one entry per CDR3 protein. This sample has some 25,000 distinct CDR3 sequences, with 6.5% to 8.5% found just once. The sample comprised PBMCs. These receptors originate from a woman between 40 and 50 years old in good health.

The chain is built from TRBV7-2 and TRBJ2-1, with TRBD2 matching over 13 bases. V was pared by 5 bases and J by 13 bases, with 2 bases of the junction left unmatched. The CDR3 length is 12 residues. Germline V gene lookup returns CDR1 SGHTA and CDR2 FQGNSA. The chain's CDR3 is CASSGLAGEQFF. In DNA form, the CDR3 reads TGTGCCAGCAGCGGACTAGCGGGGGAACAGTTCTTC.

This clonotype was seen at least ten times. The genes are TRBV7-9 and TRBJ2-5; 10 bases fit TRBD1. J gave up 5 bases and V 4 bases, and 10 bases lay outside the gene matches. Germline-derived CDR1 and CDR2 are SEHNR and FQNEAQ (reference sequence). The CDR3 length is 16 residues. The CDR3: CASSSGQGYSGETQYF. The CDR3 nucleotides read TGTGCCAGCAGCTCGGGACAGGGGTACAGCGGGGAGACCCAGTACTTC.

By share of the sample, this clonotype is medium-sized. V gene TRBV5-1 combines with J gene TRBJ1-1; 10 nucleotides agree with TRBD1. CDR3 length: 14 residues. From germline, CDR1 is SGHRS and CDR2 YFSETQ. With 4 bases clipped from V and 7 bases from J, the junction kept 7 bases outside the gene matches. This chain's CDR3 is CASSLMTGGSEAFF. The CDR3 coding sequence is TGCGCCAGCAGCCTAATGACAGGGGGCAGTGAAGCTTTCTTT. Drawing the rest from reference TRBV5-1 and TRBJ1-1, the complete variable domain is KAGVTQTPRYLIKTRGQQVTLSCSPISGHRSVSWYQQTPGQGLQFLFEYFSETQRNKGNFPGRFSGRQFSNSRSEMNVSTLELGDSALYLCASSLMTGGSEAFFGQGTRLTVV.

This clonotype was counted ten times or more. The genes are TRBV7-8 and TRBJ2-3; D is uncertain. Germline V gives CDR1 SGHVS, CDR2 FQNEAQ. The CDR3 is made up of 12 amino acids. V lost 7 bases and J lost 4, with 9 bases in between. This CDR3 is CASTPGADTQYF. The CDR3 DNA is TGTGCCAGCACCCCAGGAGCAGATACGCAGTATTTT.

This clonotype is labeled medium-sized. The rearrangement uses TRBV3-1 and TRBJ1-2; weak D call: TRBD1 (5 bases). With 0 bases removed from V and 2 bases from J, the gap between germline ends came to 10 bases. The germline V gene encodes CDR1 LGHDT and CDR2 YNNKEL (reference sequence). The CDR3 covers 15 residues. The CDR3 nucleotides read TGTGCCAGCAGCCAAGATGTCCGGGACAACTATGGCTACACCTTC. Amino acids: CASSQDVRDNYGYTF.